Presented here are 22 T cell receptor beta chains from one specimen sequenced in a study of early T cells in non-severe SARS-CoV-2 infection. MiXCR, applied by TCRdb to the 5' RACE reads, yields one record per CDR3 protein. The sample includes approximately 70,000 distinct CDR3 sequences, around an eighth seen only once; the top ten take roughly 2.5%. Sequences were derived from whole blood, sampled at baseline. The receptor set was obtained from an adult who was a healthcare worker with PCR-confirmed SARS-CoV-2 infection or an uninfected control (not recorded which).

This clonotype was seen more than once but under ten times. This chain connects TRBV11-1 to TRBJ2-5; D is unresolved. The CDR3 spans 13 residues. V was clipped by 8 bases and J by 5 bases, with 15 bases between them. The germline CDR1 and CDR2 sequences are SGHAT and FQDESV (reference sequence). This chain's CDR3 is CASLRSLSETQYF. In DNA form, the CDR3 reads TGTGCCAGCCTTCGTTCCTTATCGGAGACCCAGTACTTC.

This clonotype was observed a few times. The chain employs TRBV6-6 and TRBJ2-5, with 10 bases identical to TRBD2. The germline V gene has CDR1 MNHNY and CDR2 SVGAGI (reference sequence). The length of the CDR3 is 16 residues. The V gene end was trimmed by 6 bases and the J gene end by 4 bases; junction bases not matched to a gene: 11. The CDR3 nucleotides are TGTGCCAGCAGCCAACCCGGGGTAGCGGGGGGAGAGACCCAGTACTTC. It codes for CASSQPGVAGGETQYF.

This clonotype was counted ten times or more. The J gene is TRBJ2-1, the V gene TRBV28; D unresolved. Trimming took off 4 bases at V and 1 base at J, with 17 bases between the two ends. CDR3 size: 17 residues. CDR1 and CDR2 from the germline V gene are MDHEN and SYDVKM. DNA of the CDR3: TGTGCCAGCAGTTCCTTTTCGTGGACCCAATCCTACAATGAGCAGTTCTTC. Protein sequence: CASSSFSWTQSYNEQFF.

The chain carries TRBV6-1 and TRBJ1-5, with 9 bases fitting TRBD1. Germline V gives CDR1 MNHNS, CDR2 SASEGT. V shed 4 bases and J 6 bases; nucleotides not matched to a gene: 7. The CDR3 consists of 15 residues. CDR3: CASSGGTGYRQPQHF. The CDR3, as DNA: TGTGCCAGCAGTGGCGGGACAGGGTATCGTCAGCCCCAGCATTTT.

The table lists this clonotype with many counts. The rearrangement links TRBV28 to TRBJ1-2; D ambiguous. There are 12 residues in the CDR3. Trimming removed 5 bases at V and 2 bases at J, with 6 bases between. Germline CDR1 is MDHEN and CDR2 is SYDVKM. The CDR3 sequence: CASSLRNYGYTF. The CDR3 DNA follows: TGTGCCAGCAGTCTCCGGAACTATGGCTACACCTTC.

V usage is TRBV11-2 and J usage is TRBJ2-5, with a tentative D call TRBD2 (6 bases). Germline V lookup: CDR1 SGHAT, CDR2 FQNNGV. The V and J ends lost 1 base and 2 bases respectively, with 8 bases between them. The CDR3 sequence is 14 residues long. CDR3 nucleotide sequence: TGTGCCAGCAGCTTAGGGCGGGGTCAAGAGACCCAGTACTTC. It translates to CASSLGRGQETQYF.

This clonotype was counted at least ten times. V is TRBV11-2 and J is TRBJ1-6, with 9 nucleotides matching TRBD1. The CDR3 sequence is 15 residues long. The ends lost 5 bases at V and 9 bases at J; junction bases unmatched: 8. The V gene's germline CDR1 is SGHAT and CDR2 FQNNGV. The CDR3 nucleotides are TGTGCCAGCAGCGGACACAGGGGGCCGGGTTCACCCCTCCACTTT. Residues: CASSGHRGPGSPLHF. Drawing the rest from reference TRBV11-2 and TRBJ1-6, the complete variable domain is EAGVAQSPRYKIIEKRQSVAFWCNPISGHATLYWYQQILGQGPKLLIQFQNNGVVDDSQLPKDRFSAERLKGVDSTLKIQPAKLEDSAVYLCASSGHRGPGSPLHFGNGTRLTVT.

The chain uses TRBV20-1 and TRBJ2-1; the D call may be TRBD1 or TRBD2 (5 bases each). The CDR3 totals 12 residues. V lost 3 bases and J lost 8, with 11 bases in between. Germline CDR1 reads DFQATT; CDR2 reads SNEGSKA (reference sequence). CDR3 in amino acids: CSASPEGYEQFF. The CDR3 bases are TGCAGTGCTAGTCCTGAGGGGTATGAGCAGTTCTTC.

Ten or more counts support this clonotype. The chain is built from TRBV7-3 and TRBJ2-2; D unclear. V gave up 5 bases and J gave up 4 bases, with 11 bases separating them. Germline CDR1 reads SGHTA; CDR2 reads FQGTGA. The CDR3 is 14 residues long. CDR3 amino acids: CASSPLSGTGELFF. Written as DNA, the CDR3 is TGTGCCAGCAGCCCCCTGTCGGGCACCGGGGAGCTGTTTTTT.

This chain uses TRBV18 with TRBJ2-1; D may be TRBD1 or TRBD2 (6 bases each). Trimming took 6 bases from V and 9 from J, leaving 21 bases between them. Germline V gene data show CDR1 as KGHSH and CDR2 as LQKENI. CDR3 length equals 15 residues. In DNA form, the CDR3 reads TGTGCCAGCTCTCGGGGGCAGGCGGTGAAGGGTGAGCAGTTCTTC. Amino acids: CASSRGQAVKGEQFF.

This clonotype was seen more than once but under ten times. The chain joins TRBV18 to TRBJ1-5, with D possibly TRBD1 on 5 matching bases. The length of the CDR3 is 13 residues. Between the trimmed V and J ends, which lost 1 base and 6 bases, there was a span of 7 bases. Germline V CDR1 and CDR2: KGHSH, LQKENI. In nucleotides, the CDR3 is TGTGCCAGCTCACCACACGGGACTCAGCCCCAGCATTTT. Its translation: CASSPHGTQPQHF.

The J gene is TRBJ1-5, the V gene TRBV19, with no clear D. CDR1 and CDR2 (germline): LNHDA, SQIVND (reference sequence). The ends were cut back, 6 bases at V and 4 bases at J, with 7 bases in the middle. CDR3 length: 12 residues. For the CDR3, the DNA is TGTGCCAGTAGGCTGGGGAATCAGCCCCAGCATTTT. Amino acid sequence: CASRLGNQPQHF.

This clonotype has just a few counts. The chain uses TRBV27 and TRBJ2-2, with a tentative D call TRBD1 (6 bases). This CDR3 comprises 19 residues. V lost 4 bases and J lost 5, with 26 bases in between. Germline-derived CDR1 and CDR2 are MNHEY and SMNVEV (reference sequence). The CDR3: CASSYEPGHNQNTTGELFF. CDR3 nucleotide sequence: TGTGCCAGCAGTTACGAGCCGGGACACAACCAAAATACAACCGGGGAGCTGTTTTTT.

The chain couples TRBV10-3 to TRBJ2-2; possibly TRBD2 for D (7 bases). In germline, CDR1 is ENHRY, CDR2 SYGVKD. This CDR3 spans 15 amino acids. V lost 6 bases to trimming and J lost 2 bases, with 13 bases between them. CDR3 nucleotides: TGTGCCATCAGGAGCGGGACACTTAACACCGGGGAGCTGTTTTTT. Its translation is CAIRSGTLNTGELFF.

The table lists this clonotype with many counts. The chain links TRBV6-5 to TRBJ2-2; D may match TRBD1 or TRBD2 (5 bases each). CDR1 and CDR2 from the germline V gene are MNHEY and SVGAGI. V was cut by 5 bases and J by 6 bases, with 19 bases left in between. The CDR3 runs to 16 residues. The CDR3 bases are TGTGCCAGCAGTAGGAGGACTCAGGGTGGAGCCGGGGAGCTGTTTTTT. Protein: CASSRRTQGGAGELFF.

The rearrangement links TRBV6-5 to TRBJ2-7, with D perhaps being TRBD1 or TRBD2 (6 bases each). Trimming removed 8 bases from V and 0 bases from J, with 14 bases in between. CDR3 size: 14 residues. The germline V gene has CDR1 MNHEY and CDR2 SVGAGI. Written as DNA, the CDR3 is TGTGCCAGCCGTGTCAGGGGAGGCTCCTACGAGCAGTACTTC. As protein: CASRVRGGSYEQYF.

This clonotype was counted a few times. The chain has TRBV28 and TRBJ2-3; no clear D. Germline CDR1 is MDHEN and CDR2 is SYDVKM. This CDR3 comprises 12 residues. Trimming removed 11 bases at V and 2 bases at J, with 11 bases between. Here the CDR3 DNA reads TGTGCCGTCCAGGCTTTCACAGATACGCAGTATTTT. This translates into CAVQAFTDTQYF.

This clonotype was observed a few times. The rearrangement links TRBV6-5 to TRBJ1-1; TRBD1 might be the D (6 bases). The CDR3 contains 15 residues. V shed 2 bases and J shed 6 bases, with 16 bases lying between them. The germline V gene encodes CDR1 MNHEY and CDR2 SVGAGI. The CDR3 sequence is CASSYGAGDYAEAFF. Here the CDR3 DNA reads TGTGCCAGCAGTTACGGCGCAGGGGATTACGCTGAAGCTTTCTTT.

In this sample, this clonotype turned up many times. The chain combines TRBV28 with TRBJ1-1; D may be TRBD1 (6 bases). Germline CDR1 is MDHEN and CDR2 is SYDVKM. The CDR3 is 15 residues long. V lost 3 bases and J 2 bases, leaving 13 bases between the germline ends. In nucleotides, the CDR3 is TGTGCCAGCAGTTTGTCAAACAGGGTAAACACTGAAGCTTTCTTT. Residues: CASSLSNRVNTEAFF.

This clonotype was seen a handful of times. This chain connects TRBV11-2 to TRBJ1-3; no firm D call. Germline assignment: CDR1 SGHAT and CDR2 FQNNGV. This CDR3 comprises 14 residues. With 1 base removed from V and 2 bases from J, the gap between germline ends came to 6 bases. This CDR3 reads CASSLVGTGNTIYF. Here the CDR3 DNA reads TGTGCCAGCAGCTTAGTCGGGACTGGAAACACCATATATTTT.

The chain combines TRBV7-2 with TRBJ1-2, with D possibly TRBD1 on 6 matching bases. The CDR3 length is 16 residues. The V end was cut by 0 bases, the J end by 8 bases, with 19 bases between. From germline, CDR1 is SGHTA and CDR2 FQGNSA. The CDR3 loop is CASSLAEGVSGGGYTF. The DNA of the CDR3 is TGTGCCAGCAGCTTAGCGGAGGGGGTTTCGGGAGGAGGCTACACCTTC.

The chain joins TRBV4-3 to TRBJ2-2; 10 bases are a match to TRBD2. The junction had 7 bases not matched to a gene; V was cut back by 0 bases and J by 6 bases. The germline CDR1 and CDR2 sequences are LGHNA and YSLEER. CDR3 size: 17 residues. CDR3 region: CASSQDPSGGMAGELFF. The CDR3 DNA follows: TGCGCCAGCAGCCAAGACCCTAGCGGGGGAATGGCCGGGGAGCTGTTTTTT.